This passage covers 30 T cell receptor beta chains from one sample sequenced in a study of control samples from healthy donors and cancer patients. The method was immunoSEQ multiplex PCR; TCRdb's version includes in-frame clones alone and lacks a portion of them. The sample includes 95,000 to 100,000 clones, about 89% seen only once; the top ten take over 6.5%. Sequenced material: blood. These receptors were taken from a man aged 25-40 years in good health.

The J gene is TRBJ1-1, the V gene TRBV7-8, with D possibly TRBD1 on 5 matching bases. The CDR3 runs 12 residues. The germline CDR1 and CDR2 sequences are SGHVS and FQNEAQ. Trimming removed 9 bases from V and 5 bases from J, with 13 bases in between. The CDR3 reads CASSRWGTEAFF. DNA of the CDR3: TGTGCCAGTAGCCGCTGGGGGACTGAAGCTTTCTTT.

This clone was found once. The gene calls are TRBV6-5 and TRBJ2-5; D is possibly TRBD2 (6 bases). This CDR3 comprises 14 residues. CDR1 MNHEY and CDR2 SVGAGI come from the germline V gene. V shed 4 bases and J shed 5 bases, with 14 bases lying between them. The CDR3 nucleotides are TGTGCCAGCAGTTGGGGACGGGGGATGGAGACCCAGTACTTC. Its protein is CASSWGRGMETQYF.

The gene calls are TRBV30 and TRBJ2-1, with unresolved D. The germline gives CDR1 GTSNPN, CDR2 SVGIG (reference sequence). The CDR3 length is 13 residues. Trimming cost V 2 bases and J 10 bases, with 15 bases left between them. CDR3: CAWSPGRSEEQFF. The CDR3, as DNA: TGTGCCTGGAGTCCCGGACGGTCCGAGGAGCAGTTCTTC.

The count of this clone is one. This chain joins TRBV5-6 and TRBJ2-7; TRBD2 matches 7 bases. Trimming removed 2 bases from V and 2 bases from J; junction bases left unmatched: 7. CDR1 is SGHDT and CDR2 is YYEEEE in the germline V gene. This CDR3 comprises 15 residues. CDR3 amino acids: CASSFWDYSTYEQYF. As DNA, the CDR3 is TGTGCCAGCAGCTTTTGGGACTACAGTACCTACGAGCAGTACTTC. The full variable domain, with the rest looked up from reference TRBV5-6 and TRBJ2-7, is DAGVTQSPTHLIKTRGQQVTLRCSPKSGHDTVSWYQQALGQGPQFIFQYYEEEERQRGNFPDRFSGHQFPNYSSELNVNALLLGDSALYLCASSFWDYSTYEQYFGPGTRLTVT.

The chain joins TRBV3-1 (or the pseudogene TRBV3-2) to TRBJ1-2; no firm D call. The germline V gene has CDR1 LGHDT and CDR2 YNNKEL (reference sequence). This CDR3 region has 13 residues. V was cut by 7 bases and J by 6 bases, with 15 bases left in between. CDR3: CASTRGNLDGYTF. The CDR3 nucleotides read TGTGCCAGCACACGTGGGAATTTGGATGGCTACACCTTC.

J is TRBJ2-5 and V is TRBV9, with D possibly matching TRBD2 (5 bases). CDR1 SGDLS and CDR2 YYNGEE come from the germline V gene. The CDR3 covers 16 residues. V dropped 4 bases and J dropped 2 bases, with 18 bases sitting between them. The CDR3 bases are TGTGCCAGCAGCCCGGGGTCCCGGACGATGCAAGAGACCCAGTACTTC. Translation gives CASSPGSRTMQETQYF.

This chain connects TRBV19 to TRBJ1-1; 8 positions agree with TRBD1. The CDR3 spans 19 residues. V shed 5 bases, J shed 3 bases, and the junction held 20 bases outside the gene matches. The germline gives CDR1 LNHDA, CDR2 SQIVND (reference sequence). CDR3 nucleotide sequence: TGTGCCAGTAGTCAAGGGTGGGCGCTGACAGGGGCCGGGGACACTGAAGCTTTCTTT. It is translated as CASSQGWALTGAGDTEAFF.

The rearrangement links TRBV30 to TRBJ1-2; D not certain. The CDR3 consists of 13 residues. V was cut by 0 bases and J by 5 bases, with 10 bases left in between. Germline V gene sequence: CDR1 GTSNPN, CDR2 SVGIG (reference sequence). Here the CDR3 reads CAWSVLSGYGYTF. CDR3 in DNA: TGTGCCTGGAGTGTATTATCGGGGTATGGCTACACCTTC.

Written as DNA, the CDR3 is TGTGCCAGCAGGGGGACCTATAATTCACCCCTCCACTTT. As protein: CASRGTYNSPLHF. The rearrangement uses TRBV12-3 or TRBV12-4 and TRBJ1-6, with D uncertain. Trimming left V 6 bases short and J 2 bases short, with 5 bases between. CDR3 length: 13 residues.

The V gene is TRBV5-1, the J gene TRBJ1-1; the match to TRBD1 covers 11 bases. The junction had 4 bases not matched to a gene; V was cut back by 3 bases and J by 6 bases. Germline lookup yields CDR1 SGHRS and CDR2 YFSETQ. This CDR3 has 14 residues. The CDR3 spells CASSWTGQGAEAFF. In nucleotides, the CDR3 is TGCGCCAGCAGCTGGACGGGACAGGGGGCTGAAGCTTTCTTT.

The V gene is TRBV11-2, the J gene TRBJ2-7; TRBD1 matches 9 bases. Germline trimming cut 5 bases from V and 2 bases from J; bases unmatched to any gene: 7. This CDR3 has 15 residues. Germline assignment: CDR1 SGHAT and CDR2 FQNNGV. The DNA for the CDR3 is TGTGCCAGCAGCCAGGACAGGGGATACACCTACGAGCAGTACTTC. Translated: CASSQDRGYTYEQYF. Looking up the rest from reference TRBV11-2 and TRBJ2-7 gives the full variable domain: EAGVAQSPRYKIIEKRQSVAFWCNPISGHATLYWYQQILGQGPKLLIQFQNNGVVDDSQLPKDRFSAERLKGVDSTLKIQPAKLEDSAVYLCASSQDRGYTYEQYFGPGTRLTVT.

This clone showed up just once. The chain uses TRBV19 and TRBJ2-7; no reliable D call. The CDR3 consists of 13 residues. In germline, CDR1 is LNHDA, CDR2 SQIVND (reference sequence). Trimming cost V 2 bases and J 2 bases, with 7 bases left between them. The CDR3 spells CASSITRAYEQYF. In DNA, the CDR3 is TGTGCCAGTAGTATAACAAGAGCCTACGAGCAGTACTTC.

This chain links TRBV7-2 with TRBJ1-5; D may be TRBD1 (6 bases). The V end lost 5 bases, the J end lost 7 bases, and 12 bases lay between the germline ends. The CDR3 sequence is 13 residues long. Germline CDR1 is SGHTA and CDR2 is FQGNSA. In DNA, the CDR3 is TGTGCCAGCAGCCAAAGTACAGGGCAGCCCCAGCATTTT. This encodes CASSQSTGQPQHF.

The CDR3 DNA reads TGTGCCAGTAGTATCCCTACAGGGGGCGCCTATAATTCACCCCTCCACTTT. It encodes CASSIPTGGAYNSPLHF. This chain joins TRBV19 and TRBJ1-6; 9 bases match TRBD1. The CDR3 length is 17 residues. Per germline, CDR1 LNHDA and CDR2 SQIVND (reference sequence). Trimming removed 3 bases from V and 2 bases from J; junction bases left unmatched: 5.

V is TRBV6-1 and J is TRBJ2-2; D is undetermined. The CDR3 is made up of 13 amino acids. Looked up from germline, CDR1 is MNHNS and CDR2 is SASEGT. Trimming stripped 1 base from V and 5 bases from J, with 5 bases between. CDR3: CASSEGPTGELFF. CDR3 bases: TGTGCCAGCAGTGAAGGTCCTACCGGGGAGCTGTTTTTT.

This clone was detected only a few times. The gene calls are TRBV10-1 and TRBJ1-1; no definite D call. Germline V gene sequence: CDR1 WNHNN, CDR2 SYGVQD (reference sequence). The CDR3 has 14 amino acids. The ends were cut back, 7 bases at V and 5 bases at J, with 17 bases in the middle. As DNA, the CDR3 is TGCGCCAGCAAGAAACCTCCCGTCGCAACTGAAGCTTTCTTT. As protein: CASKKPPVATEAFF.

The chain employs TRBV2 and TRBJ2-7; D gene ambiguous. The CDR3 contains 13 residues. CDR1 and CDR2 (germline): SNHLY, FYNNEI. V was cut by 6 bases and J by 0 bases, with 9 bases left in between. The CDR3 DNA reads TGTGCCAGCAGCTATGACGGCTCCTACGAGCAGTACGTC. Translation gives CASSYDGSYEQYV.

The chain has TRBV6-5 and TRBJ2-3; 7 bases line up with TRBD1. Germline assignment: CDR1 MNHEY and CDR2 SVGAGI. The CDR3 loop spans 16 amino acids. V lost 2 bases and J lost 1; bases outside the gene matches: 6. The CDR3 DNA reads as TGTGCCAGCAGTTACCCGGACAGGTTCGGCACAGATACGCAGTATTTT. This sequence encodes CASSYPDRFGTDTQYF.

This clone was found a few times. The chain recombines TRBV28 with TRBJ1-2; tentatively, D is TRBD1 (5 bases). CDR3 length equals 14 residues. Looked up from germline, CDR1 is MDHEN and CDR2 is SYDVKM. V was trimmed by 4 bases and J by 4 bases, leaving 13 bases between them. CDR3 residues: CASSSSRGIYGYTF. CDR3 bases: TGTGCCAGCAGTTCATCCCGGGGGATCTATGGCTACACCTTC.

This clone was observed a few times. The sample holds other DNA sequences that translate to the same CDR3. The chain uses TRBV4-3 and TRBJ2-1, with D possibly matching TRBD2 (5 bases). The germline CDR1 and CDR2 sequences are LGHNA and YSLEER. The germline V and J ends were trimmed by 4 bases and 6 bases, with 7 bases remaining between them. There are 12 residues in the CDR3. The DNA of the CDR3 is TGCGCCAGCAGCCCTGCGGGCAATGAGCAGTTCTTC. Amino acids: CASSPAGNEQFF.

The J gene is TRBJ2-1, the V gene TRBV9; D possibly corresponds to TRBD2 (5 bases). Germline lookup yields CDR1 SGDLS and CDR2 YYNGEE. The CDR3 loop spans 15 amino acids. Deletions cut 0 bases from V and 8 bases from J, with 15 bases between. The chain's CDR3 is CASSVGGSGLYEQFF. In nucleotides, the CDR3 is TGTGCCAGCAGCGTAGGCGGGTCGGGGTTGTATGAGCAGTTCTTC.

The chain couples TRBV27 to TRBJ2-7; TRBD1 aligns across 11 bases. Germline V gives CDR1 MNHEY, CDR2 SMNVEV (reference sequence). The CDR3 extends over 17 amino acids. V lost 5 bases and J lost 0; bases outside the gene matches: 9. Here the CDR3 reads CASSPGTGGYRSYEQYF. The CDR3 coding sequence is TGTGCCAGCAGTCCCGGGACAGGGGGGTATCGCTCCTACGAGCAGTACTTC.

The genes are TRBV6-2 or TRBV6-3 and TRBJ2-5; the D gene is possibly TRBD1 (5 bases). The V gene lost 2 bases and the J gene lost 4 bases, with 5 bases spanning the gap. Germline V gives CDR1 MNHEY, CDR2 SVGEGT. The CDR3 spans 12 residues. The CDR3 sequence: CASSYRGETQYF. The CDR3 DNA is TGTGCCAGCAGTTACAGGGGAGAGACCCAGTACTTC.

This clone appeared once. The chain employs TRBV2 and TRBJ2-5, with 7 bases lining up with TRBD1. From germline, CDR1 is SNHLY and CDR2 FYNNEI. The junction had 12 bases not matched to a gene; V was cut back by 6 bases and J by 5 bases. The CDR3 spans 15 residues. The CDR3 loop is CASRATTGLGETQYF. Here the CDR3 DNA reads TGTGCCAGCAGGGCTACGACAGGGCTGGGTGAGACCCAGTACTTC. The full variable domain, in which reference TRBV2 and TRBJ2-5 provide the parts outside the CDR3, is EPEVTQTPSHQVTQMGQEVILRCVPISNHLYFYWYRQILGQKVEFLVSFYNNEISEKSEIFDDQFSVERPDGSNFTLKIRSTKLEDSAMYFCASRATTGLGETQYFGPGTRLLVL.

The chain recombines TRBV21-1 with TRBJ2-1; TRBD2 is taken as the D call from the table, unchecked against the DNA. TRBV21-1 is a documented pseudogene. This CDR3 has 17 amino acids. The CDR3 sequence: CASSPEKRTSEYNEQFF. The CDR3 coding sequence is TGTGCCAGCAGCCCTGAGAAACGGACTAGCGAGTACAATGAGCAGTTCTTC.

This chain uses TRBV6-5 with TRBJ2-7; 9 nucleotides match TRBD1. The trim removed 7 bases at V and 5 bases at J, leaving 12 bases unmatched. Per germline, CDR1 MNHEY and CDR2 SVGAGI. This CDR3 has 15 amino acids. CDR3 residues: CASIGEGTGSHEQYF. The CDR3 DNA reads TGTGCCAGCATTGGGGAAGGGACAGGGTCCCACGAGCAGTACTTC.

J is TRBJ2-7 and V is TRBV20-1; D remains ambiguous. This CDR3 spans 10 amino acids. Germline V gene sequence: CDR1 DFQATT, CDR2 SNEGSKA (reference sequence). Deletions cut 6 bases from V and 7 bases from J, with 10 bases between. The CDR3 spells CSATLREQYF. The CDR3 DNA reads as TGCAGTGCAACGCTAAGGGAGCAGTACTTC.

V gene TRBV19 combines with J gene TRBJ1-4; 8 bases are shared with TRBD1. This CDR3 contains 15 residues. Germline CDR1 and CDR2: LNHDA and SQIVND (reference sequence). V lost 1 base and J lost 5; bases outside the gene matches: 3. CDR3 loop: CASSIGDRFNEKLFF. The CDR3 DNA reads as TGTGCCAGTAGTATAGGGGACAGGTTCAATGAAAAACTGTTTTTT.

The V gene is TRBV5-1, the J gene TRBJ1-1; D gene unclear. V was pared by 2 bases and J by 0 bases, with 8 bases between. The CDR3 runs 14 residues. Germline V gene data show CDR1 as SGHRS and CDR2 as YFSETQ. CDR3 sequence: CASSFEALNTEAFF. CDR3 nucleotides: TGCGCCAGCAGCTTTGAGGCTCTGAACACTGAAGCTTTCTTT.

The rearrangement links TRBV5-1 to TRBJ1-1, with 8 positions matching TRBD1. CDR1 is SGHRS, CDR2 YFSETQ, per germline. The CDR3 is 14 residues long. V was clipped by 2 bases and J by 6 bases; unmatched bases: 6. The CDR3 coding sequence is TGCGCCAGCAGCTTACGGACAGGGCTTGCTGAAGCTTTCTTT. Its protein is CASSLRTGLAEAFF. Combining the CDR3 with reference TRBV5-1 and TRBJ1-1 gives the whole variable domain KAGVTQTPRYLIKTRGQQVTLSCSPISGHRSVSWYQQTPGQGLQFLFEYFSETQRNKGNFPGRFSGRQFSNSRSEMNVSTLELGDSALYLCASSLRTGLAEAFFGQGTRLTVV.